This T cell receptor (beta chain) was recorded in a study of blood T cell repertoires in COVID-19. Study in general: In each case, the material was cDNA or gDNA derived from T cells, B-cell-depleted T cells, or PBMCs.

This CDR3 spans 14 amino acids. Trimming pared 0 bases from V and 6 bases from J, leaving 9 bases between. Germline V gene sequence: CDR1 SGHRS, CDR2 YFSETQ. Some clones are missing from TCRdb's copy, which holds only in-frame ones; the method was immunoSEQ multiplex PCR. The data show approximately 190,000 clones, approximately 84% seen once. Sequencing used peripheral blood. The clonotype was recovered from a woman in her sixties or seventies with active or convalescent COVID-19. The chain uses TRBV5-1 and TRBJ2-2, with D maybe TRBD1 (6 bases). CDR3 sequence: CASSLAQGAGELFF. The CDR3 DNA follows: TGCGCCAGCAGCTTGGCACAGGGTGCCGGGGAGCTGTTTTTT.